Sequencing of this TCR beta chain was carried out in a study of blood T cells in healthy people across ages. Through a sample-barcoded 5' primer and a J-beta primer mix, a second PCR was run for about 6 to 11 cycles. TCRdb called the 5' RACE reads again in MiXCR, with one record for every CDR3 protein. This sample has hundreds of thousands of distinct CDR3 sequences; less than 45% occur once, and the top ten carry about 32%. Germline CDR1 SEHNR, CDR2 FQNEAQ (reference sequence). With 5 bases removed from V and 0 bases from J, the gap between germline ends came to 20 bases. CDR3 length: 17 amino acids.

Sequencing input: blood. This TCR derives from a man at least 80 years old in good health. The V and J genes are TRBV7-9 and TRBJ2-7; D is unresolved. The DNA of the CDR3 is TGTGCCAGCAGCCCCAGCTGGCGCGTGGGAAGCTCCTACGAGCAGTACTTC. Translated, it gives CASSPSWRVGSSYEQYF.